These T cell receptor beta chains were read from a single sample in a study of CD8 T cells in ankylosing spondylitis. Each CDR3 protein is one row after TCRdb ran MiXCR on the 5' RACE reads. Of approximately 250,000 distinct CDR3 sequences in the sample, roughly 32% were seen once. The sequenced sample consisted of blood, either unsorted or a sorted T cell fraction (not recorded which). Every receptor here comes from a male donor with ankylosing spondylitis or in good health (not recorded which). The CDR3 runs from the conserved cysteine through the conserved F or W. A D gene is named only where the DNA matches it firmly. Clone size is stated in some rows and not others, as once, few, many or a class when expanded.

once	-	TRBV3-1	TRBJ2-3	TGTGCCAGCAGCCAAGAGAAGGGGAGTCTTCGCACAGATACGCAGTATTTT	CASSQEKGSLRTDTQYF
few	TRBD1	TRBV5-6	TRBJ2-1	TGTGCCAGCAGCCCTGGGGCGGACAGGGAATCCTACAATGAGCAGTTCTTC	CASSPGADRESYNEQFF
few	TRBD1	TRBV12-3/TRBV12-4	TRBJ2-7	TGTGCCAGCACCTCCGCCGGGACAGGGGTCGAGCAGTACTTC	CASTSAGTGVEQYF
few	-	TRBV20-1	TRBJ2-5	TGCAGTGCAGGAGCAGGGGGAGGAGGGGGCCAAGAGACCCAGTACTTC	CSAGAGGGGGQETQYF
-	-	TRBV10-2	TRBJ2-2	TGCGCCAGCACTCCCGGACGGGACCGGGAGCTGTTTTTT	CASTPGRDRELFF
-	TRBD2	TRBV20-1	TRBJ2-7	TGCAGTGCTAGCCGACTAGCGGGGGCATACGAGCAGTACTTC	CSASRLAGAYEQYF
-	TRBD1	TRBV20-1	TRBJ2-7	TGCAGTGCCGACAGGGGAACCTACGAGCAGTACTTC	CSADRGTYEQYF
few	TRBD2	TRBV11-2	TRBJ2-2	TGTGCCAGCAGTAGCGGGGTGAACACCGGGGAGCTGTTTTTT	CASSSGVNTGELFF
-	TRBD1	TRBV12-3/TRBV12-4	TRBJ2-5	TGTGCCAGCAGCCAGGGGGCCGGAGAGACCCAGTACTTC	CASSQGAGETQYF
-	-	TRBV6-6	TRBJ2-7	TGTGCCAGCAGTGCGGGATTTACCTACGAGCAGTACTTC	CASSAGFTYEQYF
many	TRBD2	TRBV20-1	TRBJ2-3	TGCAGTGCTAGCGGGAGGAGCACAGATACGCAGTATTTT	CSASGRSTDTQYF
-	-	TRBV12-3/TRBV12-4	TRBJ1-2	TGTGCCAGCAGCGAACAGGGTACTAGCTATGGCTACACCTTC	CASSEQGTSYGYTF
-	TRBD2	TRBV20-1	TRBJ2-7	TGCAGTGCTAGACTAGCGGGGGGCCCCAGGCAGTACTTC	CSARLAGGPRQYF